This T cell receptor beta chain was documented in a study of T cell responses to AZD1222 COVID-19 vaccine. Assay: immunoSEQ multiplex PCR; the TCRdb copy retains only in-frame clones and omits some. The sample lists roughly 120,000 clones; just over 85% were seen once. This clone was detected once. Its target is not known. Overall study results and limits: Among vaccine-associated CD4 TCRs, coverage spanned spike, with dominance at 160-218 and 743-854. Unmutated variant regions are reportedly targeted by nearly half of spike-specific TCRs. Baseline serostatus was positive in only a handful of AZD1222 recipients.

The junction had 11 bases not matched to a gene; V was cut back by 6 bases and J by 7 bases. CDR1 is SQVTM, CDR2 ANQGSEA, per germline. The CDR3 is 13 residues long. The origin of this receptor is an adult in good health. The chain couples TRBV29-1 to TRBJ2-7; 8 nucleotides line up with TRBD2. This sample comprised peripheral blood, obtained on day 0 of MenACWY control vaccination. The CDR3 sequence: CSVTGTRADEQYF. CDR3 DNA: TGCAGCGTAACCGGGACTAGGGCCGATGAGCAGTACTTC.